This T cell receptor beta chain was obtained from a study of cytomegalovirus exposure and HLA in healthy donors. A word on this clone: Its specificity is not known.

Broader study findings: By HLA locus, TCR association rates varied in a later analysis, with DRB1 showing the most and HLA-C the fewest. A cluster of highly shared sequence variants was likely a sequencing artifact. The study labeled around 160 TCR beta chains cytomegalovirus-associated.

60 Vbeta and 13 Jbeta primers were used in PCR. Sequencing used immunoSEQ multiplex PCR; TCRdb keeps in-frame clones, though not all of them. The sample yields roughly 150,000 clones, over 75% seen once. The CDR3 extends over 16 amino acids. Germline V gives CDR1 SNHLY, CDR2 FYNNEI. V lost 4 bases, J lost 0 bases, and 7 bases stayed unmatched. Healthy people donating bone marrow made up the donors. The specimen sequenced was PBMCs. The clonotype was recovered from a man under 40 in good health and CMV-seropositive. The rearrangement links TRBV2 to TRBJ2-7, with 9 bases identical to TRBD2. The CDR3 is CASSAFRAGGSYEQYF. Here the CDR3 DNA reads TGTGCCAGCAGTGCCTTTAGAGCGGGAGGCTCCTACGAGCAGTACTTC.